This T cell receptor beta chain was identified in a study of CD8 T cells in ankylosing spondylitis. Study conclusions and caveats: Within peripheral blood, clones linked to disease were CD8+ and relatively rare. Researchers reportedly found disease-linked clones significantly enriched in matched ankylosing spondylitis synovial fluid. Several of the motif variants were reported before in synovial fluid and blood from reactive arthritis. It appeared that ankylosing spondylitis blood was characterized by a TCR beta motif of fewer than ten highly homologous variants.

Of note for this clonotype: The antigen is unknown.

V gave up 0 bases and J gave up 5 bases, with 15 bases separating them. The V gene's germline CDR1 is LGHNA and CDR2 YSLEER. This CDR3 is 16 amino acids long. Preparation of TCR beta libraries was done by quantitative 5'-RACE with molecular barcodes. TCRdb re-analysed the 5' RACE reads in MiXCR, keeping a single row per CDR3 protein. In the table there are fewer than 500,000 distinct CDR3 sequences, around 24% of which are singletons. This sequence was found in a male donor with ankylosing spondylitis. The specimen sequenced was blood, either unsorted or a sorted T cell fraction (not recorded which). V gene TRBV4-3 combines with J gene TRBJ2-3; a weak D match, TRBD2 (6 bases). CDR3: CASSQEERRGGDTQYF. DNA for the CDR3: TGCGCCAGCAGCCAAGAAGAGCGGCGGGGTGGAGATACGCAGTATTTT.